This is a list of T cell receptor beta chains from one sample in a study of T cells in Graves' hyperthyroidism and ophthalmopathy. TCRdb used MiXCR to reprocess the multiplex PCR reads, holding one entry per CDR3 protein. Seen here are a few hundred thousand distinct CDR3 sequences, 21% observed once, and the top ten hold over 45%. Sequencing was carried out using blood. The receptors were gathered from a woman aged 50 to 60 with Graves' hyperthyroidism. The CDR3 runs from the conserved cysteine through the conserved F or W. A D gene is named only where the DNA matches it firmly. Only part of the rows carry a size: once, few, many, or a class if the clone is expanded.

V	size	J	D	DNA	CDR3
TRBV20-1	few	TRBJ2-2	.	TGCAGTGCTAGAGTAAGGGGTACGAACACCGGGGAGCTGTTTTTT	CSARVRGTNTGELFF
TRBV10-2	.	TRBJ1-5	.	TGCGCCAGCAGTGGCGACGGACACCTACAATCTAGGCCCCAGCATTTT	CASSGDGHLQSRPQHF
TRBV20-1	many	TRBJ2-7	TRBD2	TGCAGTGCTACCGGACTAGCGTCCTTTTACGAGCAGTACTTC	CSATGLASFYEQYF
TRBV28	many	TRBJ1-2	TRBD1	TGTGCCAGCTCACCGGGACAGGATGGCTACACCTTC	CASSPGQDGYTF
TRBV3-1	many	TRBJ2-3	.	TGTGCCAGCAGCACCCGGACTAACACAGATACGCAGTATTTT	CASSTRTNTDTQYF
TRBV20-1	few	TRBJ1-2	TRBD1	TGCAGTGCTAGAGCCCAGGGGGCGCATGGCTACACCTTC	CSARAQGAHGYTF
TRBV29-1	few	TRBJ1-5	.	TGCAGCGCAGGACATGACGGGCAGCCCCAGCATTTT	CSAGHDGQPQHF
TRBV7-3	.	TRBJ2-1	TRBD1	TGTGCCAGCAGCTTAGTAGGGGGCGGTGAGCAGTTCTTC	CASSLVGGGEQFF
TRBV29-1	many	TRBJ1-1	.	TGCAGCGTCTATGACAGGATGAACACTGAAGCTTTCTTT	CSVYDRMNTEAFF
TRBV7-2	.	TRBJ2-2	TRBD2	TGTGCCAGCCGGGAGGGGGACACCGGGGAGCTGTTTTTT	CASREGDTGELFF
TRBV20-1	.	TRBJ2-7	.	TGCAGTGCTAGTTTCCTGAACTACGAGCAGTACTTC	CSASFLNYEQYF
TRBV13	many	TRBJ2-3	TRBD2	TGTGCCAGCAGCTTAAATCTAGCGGGAACAGATACGCAGTATTTT	CASSLNLAGTDTQYF
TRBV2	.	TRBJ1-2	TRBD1	TGTGCCAGCAGCTCGGGACAGGGTGGGGCAGGAGGCTACACCTTC	CASSSGQGGAGGYTF
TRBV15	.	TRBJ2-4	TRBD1	TGTGCCACCAGACCGACCGGGACAGGGGCCCCCAAAAACATTCAGTACTTC	CATRPTGTGAPKNIQYF
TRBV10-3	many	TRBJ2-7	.	TGTGCCACCAAAGGGCAGCCCTACGAGCAGTACTTC	CATKGQPYEQYF
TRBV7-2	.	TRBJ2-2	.	TGTGCCAGCAGCTTTAGGCGAACCGGGGAGCTGTTTTTT	CASSFRRTGELFF
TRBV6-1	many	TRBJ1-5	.	TGTGCCAGCAGTCACCGCCGGGCCGAAAATCAGCCCCAGCATTTT	CASSHRRAENQPQHF
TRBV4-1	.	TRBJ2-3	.	TGCGCCAGCAGCCAAGAGGAAGGGGTCACCACGCAGTATTTT	CASSQEEGVTTQYF
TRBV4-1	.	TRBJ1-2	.	TGCGCCAGCAGCCAAGAAAGGGGGAACTATGGCTACACCTTC	CASSQERGNYGYTF
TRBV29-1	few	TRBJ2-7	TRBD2	TGCAGCGTTGTGCTAGCGGTAAACTACGAGCAGTACTTC	CSVVLAVNYEQYF
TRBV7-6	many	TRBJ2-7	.	TGTGCCAGCAGCACCACCGGGTTAGCAGCCTACGAGCAGTACTTC	CASSTTGLAAYEQYF
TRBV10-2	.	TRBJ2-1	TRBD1	TGCGCCAGCAGCGAGGGAAGGGGGCGCGGTGAGCAGTTCTTC	CASSEGRGRGEQFF
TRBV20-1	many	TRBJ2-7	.	TGCAGTGCTAGAAGTTTGACGAGCTCCTACGAGCAGTACTTC	CSARSLTSSYEQYF
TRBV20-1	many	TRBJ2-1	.	TGCAGTGCATATTCGGGGGCCCCTTACAATGAGCAGTTCTTC	CSAYSGAPYNEQFF
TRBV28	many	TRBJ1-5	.	TGTGCCAGCAGCACCGCACAGGGCACCAATCAGCCCCAGCATTTT	CASSTAQGTNQPQHF
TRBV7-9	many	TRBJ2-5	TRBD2	TGTGCCAGCAGCTTAGGTGTTAGCGGGAGTGAGACCCAGTACTTC	CASSLGVSGSETQYF
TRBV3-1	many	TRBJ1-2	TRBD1	TGTGCCAGCAGCCGGCCTGACAGGGGCTATGGCTACACCTTC	CASSRPDRGYGYTF
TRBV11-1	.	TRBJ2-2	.	TGTGCCAGCAGCTCTCATGGGGAAATGGGGGAGCTGTTTTTT	CASSSHGEMGELFF